This TCR beta chain was recovered during a study of shared clonotypes between healthy human individuals. There are 13 residues in the CDR3. The ends lost 8 bases at V and 2 bases at J; junction bases unmatched: 5. CDR1 is KGHSH, CDR2 LQKENI, per germline. For sorted subsets, 150 to 200 ng DNA per replicate equaled 30,000 or so T cell genomes. The data were produced by immunoSEQ multiplex PCR, yet TCRdb's version contains in-frame clones alone and is incomplete. The data contain approximately 1,000,000 clones, approximately 78% of them singletons. Specimen: memory CD4+ T cells from PBMCs. Indicated subset: CD45RA-negative fraction. The rearrangement uses TRBV18 and TRBJ2-5, with TRBD1 matching over 7 bases. The TCR comes from a man aged 18 to 30 in good health. Some clones in this sample may be carry-over from other donors' samples. DNA for the CDR3: TGTGCCAGCCGTCGACAGGGTCAAGAGACCCAGTACTTC. This sequence encodes CASRRQGQETQYF.